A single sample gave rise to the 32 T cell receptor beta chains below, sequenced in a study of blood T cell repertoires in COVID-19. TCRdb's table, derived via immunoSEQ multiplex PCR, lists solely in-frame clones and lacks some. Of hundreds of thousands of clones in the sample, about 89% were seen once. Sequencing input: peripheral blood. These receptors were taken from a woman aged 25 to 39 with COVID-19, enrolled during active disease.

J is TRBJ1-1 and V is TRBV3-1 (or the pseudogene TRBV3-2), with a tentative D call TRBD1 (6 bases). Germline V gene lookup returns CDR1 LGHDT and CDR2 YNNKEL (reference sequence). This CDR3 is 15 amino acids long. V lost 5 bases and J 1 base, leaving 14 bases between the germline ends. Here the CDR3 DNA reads TGTGCCAGCAGCGGAAAGACAGGAAGGAACACTGAAGCTTTCTTT. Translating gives CASSGKTGRNTEAFF.

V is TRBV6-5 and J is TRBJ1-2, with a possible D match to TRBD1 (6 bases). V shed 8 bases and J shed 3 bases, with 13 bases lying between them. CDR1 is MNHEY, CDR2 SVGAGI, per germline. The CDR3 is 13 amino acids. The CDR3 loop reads CASRPPGDYGYTF. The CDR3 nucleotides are TGTGCCAGCCGACCACCAGGGGACTATGGCTACACCTTC.

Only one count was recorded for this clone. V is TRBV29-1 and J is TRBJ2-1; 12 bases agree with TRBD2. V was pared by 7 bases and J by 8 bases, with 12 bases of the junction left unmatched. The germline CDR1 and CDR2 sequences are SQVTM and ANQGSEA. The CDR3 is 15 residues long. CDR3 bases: TGCAGCGCCTCAAGTCTAGCGGGGGGGAAGGATGAGCAGTTCTTC. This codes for CSASSLAGGKDEQFF.

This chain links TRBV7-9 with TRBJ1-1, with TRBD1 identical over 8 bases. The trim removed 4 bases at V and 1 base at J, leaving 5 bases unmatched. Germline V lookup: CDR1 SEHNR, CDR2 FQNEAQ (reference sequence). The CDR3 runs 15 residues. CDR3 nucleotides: TGTGCCAGCAGCTCCGGGACAGGAGCGAACACTGAAGCTTTCTTT. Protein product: CASSSGTGANTEAFF. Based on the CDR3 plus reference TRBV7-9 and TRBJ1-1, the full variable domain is DTGVSQNPRHKITKRGQNVTFRCDPISEHNRLYWYRQTLGQGPEFLTYFQNEAQLEKSRLLSDRFSAERPKGSFSTLEIQRTEQGDSAMYLCASSSGTGANTEAFFGQGTRLTVV.

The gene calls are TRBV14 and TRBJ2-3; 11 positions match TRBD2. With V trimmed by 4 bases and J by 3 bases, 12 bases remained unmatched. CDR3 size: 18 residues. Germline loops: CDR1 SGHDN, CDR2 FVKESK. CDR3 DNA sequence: TGTGCCAGCAGCCCGCTGTCTAGCGGGGGGATCTATACAGATACGCAGTATTTT. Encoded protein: CASSPLSSGGIYTDTQYF.

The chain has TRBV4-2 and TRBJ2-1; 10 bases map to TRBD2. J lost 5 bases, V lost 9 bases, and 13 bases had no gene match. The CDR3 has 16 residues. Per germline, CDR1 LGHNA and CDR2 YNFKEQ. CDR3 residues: CASRPLAGGPDNEQFF. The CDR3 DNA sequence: TGTGCCAGTAGGCCTTTAGCGGGGGGCCCCGACAATGAGCAGTTCTTC.

The CDR3 sequence is CASSYLRTDLDGAFF. CDR3 bases: TGTGCCAGCAGTTACCTCAGGACAGACCTAGACGGAGCTTTCTTT. The chain combines TRBV6-2 or TRBV6-3 with TRBJ1-1, with TRBD1 as a possible D gene (6 bases). Trimming cost V 2 bases and J 10 bases, with 20 bases left between them. Per the germline V gene, CDR1 is MNHEY and CDR2 is SVGEGT. This CDR3 is built from 15 residues.

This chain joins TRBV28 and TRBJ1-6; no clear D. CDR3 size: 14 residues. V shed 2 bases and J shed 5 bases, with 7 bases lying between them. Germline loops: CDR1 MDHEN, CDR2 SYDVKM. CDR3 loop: CASSLRANNSPLHF. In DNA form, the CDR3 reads TGTGCCAGCAGTTTAAGAGCCAATAATTCACCCCTCCACTTT.

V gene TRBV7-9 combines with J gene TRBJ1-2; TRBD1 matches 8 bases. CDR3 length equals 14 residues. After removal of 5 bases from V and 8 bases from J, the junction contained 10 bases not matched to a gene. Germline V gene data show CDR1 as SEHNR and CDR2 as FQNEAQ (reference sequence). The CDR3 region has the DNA TGTGCCAGCAGCCCCGACAGGGGACGTGGAGGCTACACCTTC. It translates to CASSPDRGRGGYTF.

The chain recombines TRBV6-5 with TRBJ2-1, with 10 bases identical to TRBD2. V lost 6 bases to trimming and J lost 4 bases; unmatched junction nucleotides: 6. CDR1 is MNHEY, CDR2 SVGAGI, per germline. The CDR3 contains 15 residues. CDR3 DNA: TGTGCCAGCAGAAGAACTAGCGGGAAGTACAATGAGCAGTTCTTC. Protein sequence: CASRRTSGKYNEQFF.

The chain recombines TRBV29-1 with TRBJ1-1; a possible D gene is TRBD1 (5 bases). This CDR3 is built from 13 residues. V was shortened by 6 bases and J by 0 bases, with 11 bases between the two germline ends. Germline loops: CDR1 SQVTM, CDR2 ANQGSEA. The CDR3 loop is CSVRQLLNTEAFF. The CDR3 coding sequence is TGCAGCGTAAGACAGCTCTTGAACACTGAAGCTTTCTTT.

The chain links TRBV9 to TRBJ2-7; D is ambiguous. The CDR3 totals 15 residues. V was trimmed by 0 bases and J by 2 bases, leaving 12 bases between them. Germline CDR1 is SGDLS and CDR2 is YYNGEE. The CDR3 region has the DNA TGTGCCAGCAGCGTAGCCCCACTCCCCCCCTACGAGCAGTACTTC. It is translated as CASSVAPLPPYEQYF.

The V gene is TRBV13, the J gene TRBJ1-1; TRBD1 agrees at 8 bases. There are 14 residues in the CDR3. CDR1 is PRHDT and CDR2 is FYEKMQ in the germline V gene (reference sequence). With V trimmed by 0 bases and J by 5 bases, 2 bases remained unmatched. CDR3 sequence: CASSLGQGVTEAFF. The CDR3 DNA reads TGTGCCAGCAGCTTAGGACAGGGGGTAACTGAAGCTTTCTTT. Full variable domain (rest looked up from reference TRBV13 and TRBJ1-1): AAGVIQSPRHLIKEKRETATLKCYPIPRHDTVYWYQQGPGQDPQFLISFYEKMQSDKGSIPDRFSAQQFSDYHSELNMSSLELGDSALYFCASSLGQGVTEAFFGQGTRLTVV.

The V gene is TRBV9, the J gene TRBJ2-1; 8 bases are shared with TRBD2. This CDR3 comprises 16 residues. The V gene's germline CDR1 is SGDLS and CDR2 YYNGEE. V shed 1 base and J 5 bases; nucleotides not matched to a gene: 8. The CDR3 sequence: CASSVNVGLAHNEQFF. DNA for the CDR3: TGTGCCAGCAGCGTAAATGTAGGACTAGCCCACAATGAGCAGTTCTTC.

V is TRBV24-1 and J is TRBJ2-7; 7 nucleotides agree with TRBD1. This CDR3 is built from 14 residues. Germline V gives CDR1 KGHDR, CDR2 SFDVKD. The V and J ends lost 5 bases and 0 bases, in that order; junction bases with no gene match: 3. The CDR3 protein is CATSGTGVSYEQYF. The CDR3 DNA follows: TGTGCCACCAGTGGGACAGGAGTCTCCTACGAGCAGTACTTC.

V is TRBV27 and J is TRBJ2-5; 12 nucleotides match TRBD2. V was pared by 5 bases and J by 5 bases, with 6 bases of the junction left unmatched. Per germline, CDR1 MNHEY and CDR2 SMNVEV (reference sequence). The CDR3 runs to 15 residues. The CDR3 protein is CASSGASGRGETQYF. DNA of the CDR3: TGTGCCAGCAGTGGTGCTAGCGGGAGGGGGGAGACCCAGTACTTC.

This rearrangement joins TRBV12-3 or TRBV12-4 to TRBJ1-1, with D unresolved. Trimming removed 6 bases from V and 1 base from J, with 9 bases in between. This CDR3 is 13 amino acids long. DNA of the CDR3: TGTGCCAGCAGAAGCCAGGCGAACACTGAAGCTTTCTTT. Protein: CASRSQANTEAFF.

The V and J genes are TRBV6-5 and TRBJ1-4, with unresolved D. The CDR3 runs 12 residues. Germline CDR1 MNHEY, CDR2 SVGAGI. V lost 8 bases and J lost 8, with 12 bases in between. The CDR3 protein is CASGDVIEKLFF. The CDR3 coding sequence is TGTGCCAGCGGAGACGTTATCGAAAAACTGTTTTTT.

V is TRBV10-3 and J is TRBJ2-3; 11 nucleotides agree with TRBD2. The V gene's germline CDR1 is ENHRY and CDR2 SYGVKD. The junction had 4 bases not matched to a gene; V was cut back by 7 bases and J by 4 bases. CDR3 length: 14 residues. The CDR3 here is CAINSGGAADTQYF. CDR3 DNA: TGTGCCATCAATAGCGGGGGGGCGGCAGATACGCAGTATTTT.

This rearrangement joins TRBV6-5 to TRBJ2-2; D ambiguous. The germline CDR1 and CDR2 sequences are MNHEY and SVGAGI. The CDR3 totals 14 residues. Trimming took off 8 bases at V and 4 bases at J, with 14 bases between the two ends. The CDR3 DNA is TGTGCCAGCGCGGTACGGAGTCGCACCGGGGAGCTGTTTTTT. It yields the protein CASAVRSRTGELFF.

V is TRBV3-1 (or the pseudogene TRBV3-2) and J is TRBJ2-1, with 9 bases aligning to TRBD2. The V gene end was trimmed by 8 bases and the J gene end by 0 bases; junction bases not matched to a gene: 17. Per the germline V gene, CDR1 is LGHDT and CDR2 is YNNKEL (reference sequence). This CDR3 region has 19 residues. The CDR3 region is CASGGDSGRRGTSYNEQFF. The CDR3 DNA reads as TGTGCCAGCGGAGGCGATAGCGGGAGAAGGGGGACCTCCTACAATGAGCAGTTCTTC.

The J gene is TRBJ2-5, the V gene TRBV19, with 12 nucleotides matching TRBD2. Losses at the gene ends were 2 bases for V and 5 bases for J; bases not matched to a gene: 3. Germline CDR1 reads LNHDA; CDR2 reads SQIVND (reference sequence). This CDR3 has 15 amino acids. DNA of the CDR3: TGTGCCAGTAGTATACTAGCGGGAGGGGGGGAGACCCAGTACTTC. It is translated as CASSILAGGGETQYF.

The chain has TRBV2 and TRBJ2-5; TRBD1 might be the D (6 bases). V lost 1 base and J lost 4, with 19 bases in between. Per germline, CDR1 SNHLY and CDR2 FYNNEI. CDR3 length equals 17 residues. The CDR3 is CASSEGLGRGVRETQYF. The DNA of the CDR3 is TGTGCCAGCAGTGAAGGGTTGGGCAGGGGAGTTCGAGAGACCCAGTACTTC. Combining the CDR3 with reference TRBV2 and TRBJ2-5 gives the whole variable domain EPEVTQTPSHQVTQMGQEVILRCVPISNHLYFYWYRQILGQKVEFLVSFYNNEISEKSEIFDDQFSVERPDGSNFTLKIRSTKLEDSAMYFCASSEGLGRGVRETQYFGPGTRLLVL.

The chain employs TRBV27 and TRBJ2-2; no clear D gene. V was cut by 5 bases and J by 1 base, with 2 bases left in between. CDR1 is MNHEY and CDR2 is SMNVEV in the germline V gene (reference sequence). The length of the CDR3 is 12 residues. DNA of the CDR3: TGTGCCAGCAGTCAGAACACCGGGGAGCTGTTTTTT. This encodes CASSQNTGELFF.

The CDR3 DNA reads as TGTGCCAGCAGTCAACGGACAGGGACCGACACTGAAGCTTTCTTT. Translating gives CASSQRTGTDTEAFF. This rearrangement joins TRBV6-5 to TRBJ1-1; 8 bases fit TRBD1. The CDR3 length is 15 residues. Germline V lookup: CDR1 MNHEY, CDR2 SVGAGI. Unmatched junction bases numbered 8, after V lost 5 bases and J lost 3 bases.

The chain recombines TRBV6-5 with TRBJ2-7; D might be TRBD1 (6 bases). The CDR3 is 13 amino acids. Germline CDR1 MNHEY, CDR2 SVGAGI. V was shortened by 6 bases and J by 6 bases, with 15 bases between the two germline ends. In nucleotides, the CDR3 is TGTGCCAGCAGCCCCCACATCAGGGGCGAGCAGTACGTC. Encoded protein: CASSPHIRGEQYV.

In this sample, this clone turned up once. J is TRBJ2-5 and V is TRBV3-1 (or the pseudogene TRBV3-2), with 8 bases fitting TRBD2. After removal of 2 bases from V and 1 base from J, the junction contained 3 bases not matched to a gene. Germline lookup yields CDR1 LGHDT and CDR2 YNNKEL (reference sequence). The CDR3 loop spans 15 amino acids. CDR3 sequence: CASSQNSGAQETQYF. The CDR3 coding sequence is TGTGCCAGCAGCCAAAATAGCGGGGCCCAAGAGACCCAGTACTTC.

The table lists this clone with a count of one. The CDR3 bases are TGTGCCAGCAGCTTAGATCACCCCGGGACAGGGGCAGGTAATTCACCCCTCCACTTT. It is translated as CASSLDHPGTGAGNSPLHF. J is TRBJ1-6 and V is TRBV11-2, with 10 bases identical to TRBD1. Looked up from germline, CDR1 is SGHAT and CDR2 is FQNNGV. This CDR3 region has 19 residues. J gave up 6 bases and V 0 bases, and 11 bases lay outside the gene matches. Together with reference TRBV11-2 and TRBJ1-6, the CDR3 gives the full variable domain: EAGVAQSPRYKIIEKRQSVAFWCNPISGHATLYWYQQILGQGPKLLIQFQNNGVVDDSQLPKDRFSAERLKGVDSTLKIQPAKLEDSAVYLCASSLDHPGTGAGNSPLHFGNGTRLTVT.

This CDR3 reads CAWSSGSSNQPQHF. In DNA, the CDR3 is TGTGCCTGGAGTTCAGGGTCGAGCAATCAGCCCCAGCATTTT. The genes are TRBV30 and TRBJ1-5, with D maybe TRBD1 (5 bases). Between the trimmed V and J ends, which lost 2 bases and 1 base, there was a span of 9 bases. CDR1 and CDR2 from the germline V gene are GTSNPN and SVGIG (reference sequence). CDR3 length: 14 amino acids.

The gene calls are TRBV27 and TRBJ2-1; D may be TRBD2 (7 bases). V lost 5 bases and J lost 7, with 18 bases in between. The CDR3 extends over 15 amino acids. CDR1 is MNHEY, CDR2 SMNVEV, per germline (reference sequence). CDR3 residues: CASSPGEGRGNEQFF. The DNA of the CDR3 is TGTGCCAGCAGTCCGGGGGAGGGTAGGGGGAATGAGCAGTTCTTC.

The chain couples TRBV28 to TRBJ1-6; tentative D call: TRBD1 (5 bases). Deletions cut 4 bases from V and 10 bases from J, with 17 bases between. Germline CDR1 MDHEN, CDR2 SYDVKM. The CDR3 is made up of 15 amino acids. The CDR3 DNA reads TGTGCCAGCAGTTCTTCCCGGGGGGGAAGATCACCCCTCCACTTT. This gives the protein CASSSSRGGRSPLHF. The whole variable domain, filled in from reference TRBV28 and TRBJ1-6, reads DVKVTQSSRYLVKRTGEKVFLECVQDMDHENMFWYRQDPGLGLRLIYFSYDVKMKEKGDIPEGYSVSREKKERFSLILESASTNQTSMYLCASSSSRGGRSPLHFGNGTRLTVT.

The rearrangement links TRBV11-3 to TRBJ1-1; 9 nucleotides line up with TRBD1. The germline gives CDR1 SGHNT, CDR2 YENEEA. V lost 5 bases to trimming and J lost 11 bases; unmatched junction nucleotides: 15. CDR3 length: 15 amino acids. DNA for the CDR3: TGTGCCAGCAGCCCACGTCCCGGGACAGGGTCCGAGGCTTTCTTT. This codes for CASSPRPGTGSEAFF.